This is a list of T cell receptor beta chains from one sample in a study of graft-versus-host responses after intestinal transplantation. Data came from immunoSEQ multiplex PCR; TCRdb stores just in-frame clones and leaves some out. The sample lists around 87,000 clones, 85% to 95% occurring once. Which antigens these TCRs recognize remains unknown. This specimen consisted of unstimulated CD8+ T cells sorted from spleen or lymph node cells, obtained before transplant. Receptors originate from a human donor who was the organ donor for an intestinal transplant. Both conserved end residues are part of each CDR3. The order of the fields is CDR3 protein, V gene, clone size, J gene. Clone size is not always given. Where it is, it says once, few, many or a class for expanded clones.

cdr3_aa: CASSITGVSEQYF
v_call: TRBV5-1
clone_size: once
j_call: TRBJ2-7

cdr3_aa: CASSYARGNYEQYF
v_call: TRBV6-6
clone_size: -
j_call: TRBJ2-7

cdr3_aa: CASSQATGGSQETQYF
v_call: TRBV4-3
clone_size: -
j_call: TRBJ2-5

cdr3_aa: CASSLAGTGKTGELFF
v_call: TRBV5-4
clone_size: -
j_call: TRBJ2-2

cdr3_aa: CASSHSQGALYGYTF
v_call: TRBV9
clone_size: -
j_call: TRBJ1-2

cdr3_aa: CASSPQGNEQFF
v_call: TRBV27
clone_size: -
j_call: TRBJ2-1

cdr3_aa: CASSPGLAGELFF
v_call: TRBV6-5
clone_size: -
j_call: TRBJ2-2

cdr3_aa: CSVDAGISSEQYF
v_call: TRBV29-1
clone_size: -
j_call: TRBJ2-7

cdr3_aa: CASSLKTGTMNTEAFF
v_call: TRBV5-6
clone_size: -
j_call: TRBJ1-1

cdr3_aa: CASSDTSNEKLFF
v_call: TRBV27
clone_size: -
j_call: TRBJ1-4

cdr3_aa: CATSGGVSSGNTIYF
v_call: TRBV15
clone_size: -
j_call: TRBJ1-3

cdr3_aa: CASSQEYRGETQYF
v_call: TRBV4-1
clone_size: -
j_call: TRBJ2-5

cdr3_aa: CASSLYRGFGSPLHF
v_call: TRBV5-5
clone_size: -
j_call: TRBJ1-6

cdr3_aa: CASSLAFGGGWKDTQYF
v_call: TRBV7-6
clone_size: -
j_call: TRBJ2-3

cdr3_aa: CSVAQGTGELFF
v_call: TRBV29-1
clone_size: -
j_call: TRBJ2-2

cdr3_aa: CASSQTGETQYF
v_call: TRBV4-3
clone_size: -
j_call: TRBJ2-5

cdr3_aa: CASSLVELGALYTF
v_call: TRBV7-9
clone_size: -
j_call: TRBJ1-2

cdr3_aa: CASSSGQTSYEQYF
v_call: TRBV5-5
clone_size: -
j_call: TRBJ2-7

cdr3_aa: CASSLLWGVYGYTF
v_call: TRBV5-6
clone_size: -
j_call: TRBJ1-2

cdr3_aa: CASTPKGQGGTEAFF
v_call: TRBV11-2
clone_size: -
j_call: TRBJ1-1

cdr3_aa: CSVAEGGGFSYEQYF
v_call: TRBV29-1
clone_size: -
j_call: TRBJ2-7

cdr3_aa: CASSPTSGGANEQFF
v_call: TRBV19
clone_size: -
j_call: TRBJ2-1

cdr3_aa: CAWSVLLAETQYF
v_call: TRBV30
clone_size: -
j_call: TRBJ2-5

cdr3_aa: CASSPSGLSNEQFF
v_call: TRBV4-1
clone_size: -
j_call: TRBJ2-1

cdr3_aa: CASSQGQGAGNTIYF
v_call: TRBV4-1
clone_size: -
j_call: TRBJ1-3

cdr3_aa: CASSKASRDRETYEQYF
v_call: TRBV21-1
clone_size: -
j_call: TRBJ2-7

cdr3_aa: CASSSLQGGRYEQYF
v_call: TRBV7-9
clone_size: -
j_call: TRBJ2-7

cdr3_aa: CASSWGQGGYEQYF
v_call: TRBV27
clone_size: -
j_call: TRBJ2-7

cdr3_aa: CASSLRGGDTQYF
v_call: TRBV7-7
clone_size: once
j_call: TRBJ2-3

cdr3_aa: CASSSGLMEAFF
v_call: TRBV13
clone_size: -
j_call: TRBJ1-1

cdr3_aa: CASSQEIAGGPNEQFF
v_call: TRBV4-3
clone_size: -
j_call: TRBJ2-1

cdr3_aa: CASSLAPGDGNTEAFF
v_call: TRBV7-7
clone_size: -
j_call: TRBJ1-1

cdr3_aa: CASSLSNFPAGAYEQYF
v_call: TRBV7-2
clone_size: -
j_call: TRBJ2-7

cdr3_aa: CASSFRGRDEQYF
v_call: TRBV5-4
clone_size: -
j_call: TRBJ2-7

cdr3_aa: CASSAQGSGNTIYF
v_call: TRBV9
clone_size: -
j_call: TRBJ1-3

cdr3_aa: CASSSGQGFDEQYF
v_call: TRBV6-5
clone_size: -
j_call: TRBJ2-7

cdr3_aa: CASSGVQGTNYEQYF
v_call: TRBV7-9
clone_size: -
j_call: TRBJ2-7

cdr3_aa: CASSLSGSYYEQYF
v_call: TRBV5-6
clone_size: once
j_call: TRBJ2-7

cdr3_aa: CASSWDRGLNFLHF
v_call: TRBV27
clone_size: once
j_call: TRBJ1-6

cdr3_aa: CASLLSGAGANVLTF
v_call: TRBV28
clone_size: -
j_call: TRBJ2-6